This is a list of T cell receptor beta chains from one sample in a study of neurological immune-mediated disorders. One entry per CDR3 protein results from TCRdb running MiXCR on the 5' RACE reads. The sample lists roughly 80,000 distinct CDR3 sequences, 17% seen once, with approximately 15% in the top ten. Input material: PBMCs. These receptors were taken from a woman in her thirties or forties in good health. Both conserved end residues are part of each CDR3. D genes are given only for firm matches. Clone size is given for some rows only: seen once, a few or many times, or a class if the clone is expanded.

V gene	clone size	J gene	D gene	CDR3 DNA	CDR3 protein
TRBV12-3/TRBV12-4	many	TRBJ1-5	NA	TGTGCCAGCAGTTTCGAGTACAATCAGCCCCAGCATTTT	CASSFEYNQPQHF
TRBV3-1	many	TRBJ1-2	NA	TGTGCCAGCAGCCTAACGGAGGGAAACTATGGCTACACCTTC	CASSLTEGNYGYTF
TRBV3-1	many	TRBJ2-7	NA	TGTGCCAGCAGTGCTAACGGGATCCCCACCTACGAGCAGTACTTC	CASSANGIPTYEQYF
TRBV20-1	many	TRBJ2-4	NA	TGCAGTGCTCCCCGGGGCGAGGGAAGGAACATTCAGTACTTC	CSAPRGEGRNIQYF
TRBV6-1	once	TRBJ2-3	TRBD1	TGTGCCAGCAGTCCCCGGACAGGGGGAGGCACAGATACGCAGTATTTT	CASSPRTGGGTDTQYF
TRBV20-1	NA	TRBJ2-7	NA	TGCAGTGCTAGAGATCTGAGGGCCTACGAGCAGTACTTC	CSARDLRAYEQYF
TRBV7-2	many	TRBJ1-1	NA	TGTGCCAGCAGCCGAAGGGCAGGGACGAACACTGAAGCTTTCTTT	CASSRRAGTNTEAFF
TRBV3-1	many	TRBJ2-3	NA	TGTGCCAGCAGCCAAGATCGGCTAGGAGGCACAGATACGCAGTATTTT	CASSQDRLGGTDTQYF
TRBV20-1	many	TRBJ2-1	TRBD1	TGCAGTGGATGGGACAGGGGGCGCGTAGGCTCCTACAATGAGCAGTTCTTC	CSGWDRGRVGSYNEQFF
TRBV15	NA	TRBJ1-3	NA	TGTGCCACCAGCAGATCGGGGATACGCTCTGGAAACACCATATATTTT	CATSRSGIRSGNTIYF